This TCR beta chain is drawn from a study of shared clonotypes between healthy human individuals. With 3 bases removed from V and 10 bases from J, the gap between germline ends came to 17 bases. CDR3 length: 15 amino acids. Germline V gene data show CDR1 as SGHDT and CDR2 as YYEEEE. Profiled with immunoSEQ multiplex PCR; TCRdb holds only in-frame clones, not every one. This sample has some 2,400,000 clones, with around 95% found just once. The sequencing sample was made of naive CD4+ T cells sorted from blood. Sample subset: CD45RA+ positively selected. The origin of this receptor is a man between 18 and 29 years old in good health. The rearrangement links TRBV5-6 to TRBJ1-6; unclear D gene. CDR3 residues: CASSSSGLYSSPLHF. The CDR3 DNA is TGTGCCAGCAGCTCTTCAGGACTTTATAGCTCACCCCTCCACTTT.